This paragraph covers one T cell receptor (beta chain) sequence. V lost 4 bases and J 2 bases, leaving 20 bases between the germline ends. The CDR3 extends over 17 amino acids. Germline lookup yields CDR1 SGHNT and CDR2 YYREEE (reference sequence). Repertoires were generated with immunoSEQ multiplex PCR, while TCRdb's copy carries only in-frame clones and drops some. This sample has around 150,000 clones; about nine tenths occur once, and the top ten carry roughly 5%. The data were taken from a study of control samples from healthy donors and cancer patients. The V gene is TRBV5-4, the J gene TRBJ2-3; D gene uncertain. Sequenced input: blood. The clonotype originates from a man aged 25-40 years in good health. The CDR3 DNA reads TGTGCCAGCAGCGTCCCCACCCGCAGAGGATCCACAGATACGCAGTATTTT. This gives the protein CASSVPTRRGSTDTQYF.